This TCR beta chain was retrieved from a study of blood T cell repertoires in COVID-19. Some clones are missing from TCRdb's copy, which holds only in-frame ones; the method was immunoSEQ multiplex PCR. The repertoire includes under 250,000 clones, 80% to 90% of them detected once, and 2.5% to 3.5% sits in the top ten. CDR3 length equals 17 residues. Germline values: CDR1 SGDLS, CDR2 YYNGEE. Between the trimmed V and J ends, which lost 4 bases and 0 bases, there was a span of 14 bases. The chain carries TRBV9 and TRBJ2-6; D is perhaps TRBD1 (5 bases). The receptor was isolated from a man aged 50 or older with active or convalescent COVID-19. The source material was peripheral blood. CDR3 DNA: TGTGCCAGCAGCACCTTCGACAGAGCCTCTGGGGCCAACGTCCTGACTTTC. It translates to CASSTFDRASGANVLTF.